Listed here is a single T cell receptor (beta chain). Its antigen is not identified. The source of the sample is a study of cytomegalovirus exposure and HLA in healthy donors. It was with 60 Vbeta and 13 Jbeta primers that the PCR ran. The authors' processing: As a later analysis found, there were 80 million or so unique TCR beta chains, of which roughly 11 million were shared. Profiling relied on immunoSEQ multiplex PCR, and the TCRdb table lists in-frame clones only, not all of them. V, J and clone size were drawn from that table, and D and trimming were deduced from the DNA. The sample has roughly 200,000 clones, more than 75% seen once. The V end was cut by 7 bases, the J end by 7 bases, with 14 bases between. The germline V gene encodes CDR1 LNHDA and CDR2 SQIVND (reference sequence). This CDR3 has 13 residues. Notes on the study in general: By a later analysis, the bulk of CMV-associated TCR beta chains appeared HLA-restricted. CMV serostatus was the only immune exposure information that was available.

This receptor was identified in a man aged 40-55 years in good health and CMV-seropositive. This sequence joins TRBV19 and TRBJ1-5; D may be TRBD1 (5 bases). The sequencing sample was made of PBMCs. CDR3: CASNGGAWQPQHF. Written as DNA, the CDR3 is TGTGCCAGTAACGGCGGGGCATGGCAGCCCCAGCATTTT.